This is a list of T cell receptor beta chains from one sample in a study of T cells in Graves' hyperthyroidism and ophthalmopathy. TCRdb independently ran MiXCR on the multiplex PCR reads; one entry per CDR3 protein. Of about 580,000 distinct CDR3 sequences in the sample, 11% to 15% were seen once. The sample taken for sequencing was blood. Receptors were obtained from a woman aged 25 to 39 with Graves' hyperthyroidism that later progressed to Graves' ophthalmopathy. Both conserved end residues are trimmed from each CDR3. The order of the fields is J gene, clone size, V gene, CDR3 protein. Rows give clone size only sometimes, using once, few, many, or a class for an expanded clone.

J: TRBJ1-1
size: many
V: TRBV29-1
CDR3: SVDFGVTEAF

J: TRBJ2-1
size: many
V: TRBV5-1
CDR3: ASSLTLAYNEQF

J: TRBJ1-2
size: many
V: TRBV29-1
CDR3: SVEVGDNYGYT

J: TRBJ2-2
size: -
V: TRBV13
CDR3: AIGPGLAGAGELF

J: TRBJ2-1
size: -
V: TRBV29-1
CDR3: SVEGGLAGFESGEQF

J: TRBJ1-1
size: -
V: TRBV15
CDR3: ATSKGDGTEAF

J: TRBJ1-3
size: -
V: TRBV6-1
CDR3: AGSASDGNTIY

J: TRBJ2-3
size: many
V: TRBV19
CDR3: ASKTGATDTQY

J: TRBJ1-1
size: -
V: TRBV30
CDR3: AWTPVGGQNTEAF

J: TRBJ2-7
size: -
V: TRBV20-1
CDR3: SARRRDRVSYEQY

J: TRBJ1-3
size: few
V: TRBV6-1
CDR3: ASSLTESSGNTIY

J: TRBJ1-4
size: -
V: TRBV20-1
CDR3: SAREGRSDEKLF

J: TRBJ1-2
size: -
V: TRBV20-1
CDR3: SAGGQELNYGYT

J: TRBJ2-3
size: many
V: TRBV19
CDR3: ASSIAQILPSTDTQY

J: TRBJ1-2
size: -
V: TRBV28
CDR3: ASSSQYRDGYT

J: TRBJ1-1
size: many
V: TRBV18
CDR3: ASSPGVGVNTEAF

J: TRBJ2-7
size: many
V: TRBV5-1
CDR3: ASGPLAVGPYEQY

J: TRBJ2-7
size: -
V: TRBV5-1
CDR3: ASSLKTTYEQY

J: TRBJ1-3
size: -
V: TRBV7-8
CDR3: ASSLGQGANTIY

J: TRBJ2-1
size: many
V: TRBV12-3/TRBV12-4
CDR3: ASSSTAGGLYNEQF

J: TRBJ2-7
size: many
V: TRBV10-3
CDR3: AISGTGTYEQY

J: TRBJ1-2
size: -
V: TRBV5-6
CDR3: ASSSSGWEA

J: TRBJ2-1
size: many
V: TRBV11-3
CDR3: ASIPGLAGGPGNEQF

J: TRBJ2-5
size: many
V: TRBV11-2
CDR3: ASSLGFSYQETQY

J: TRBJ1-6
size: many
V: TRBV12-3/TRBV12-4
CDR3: ASSSRISYNSPLH

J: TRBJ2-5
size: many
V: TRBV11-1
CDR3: ASRVGTQQETQY

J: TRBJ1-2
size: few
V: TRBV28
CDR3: ASSQDRGPTNYGYT

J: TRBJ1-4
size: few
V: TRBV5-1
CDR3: ASSLAGSNEKLF

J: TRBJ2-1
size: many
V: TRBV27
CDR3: ASALSGLAAHRGYNEQF

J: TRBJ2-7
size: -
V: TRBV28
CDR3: ASRTGATYEQY

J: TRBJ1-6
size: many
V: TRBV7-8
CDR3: ASSLLLGGKNSPLH

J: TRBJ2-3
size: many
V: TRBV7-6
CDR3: AGGLYGDTDTQY

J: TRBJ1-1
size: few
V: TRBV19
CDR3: ASTITGHQRTEAF

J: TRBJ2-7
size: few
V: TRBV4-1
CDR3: ASSHISLAGGTTYEQY

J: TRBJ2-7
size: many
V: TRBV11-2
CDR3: ASSLDGEYQRDEQY

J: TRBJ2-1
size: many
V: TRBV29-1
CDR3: SVEGDAATHPNEQF

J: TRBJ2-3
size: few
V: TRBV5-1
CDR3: ASSLGSSGSPDTQY

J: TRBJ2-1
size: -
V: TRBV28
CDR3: ASSGASGSRGEQF

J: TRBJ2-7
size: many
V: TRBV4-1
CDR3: ASSQGLAGSAHEQY

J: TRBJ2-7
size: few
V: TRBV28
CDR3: ASSLSTPYEQY

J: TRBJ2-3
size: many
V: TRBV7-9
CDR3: ASTGTSSSTDTQY

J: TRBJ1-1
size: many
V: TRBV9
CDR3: ASSVSGQGGTEAF

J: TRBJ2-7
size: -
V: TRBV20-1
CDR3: SARDPGLATYEQY

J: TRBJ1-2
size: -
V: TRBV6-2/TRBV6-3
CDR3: ASRQQDFYGYT

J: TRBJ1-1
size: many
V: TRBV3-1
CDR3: ASSLQGITEAF

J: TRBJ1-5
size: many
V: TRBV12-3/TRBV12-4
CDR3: ASSYGSSNQPQH

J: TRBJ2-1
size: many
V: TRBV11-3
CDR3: ASSPRQGAWNEQF

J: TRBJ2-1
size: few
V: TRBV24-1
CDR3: ATSSGVRPARF

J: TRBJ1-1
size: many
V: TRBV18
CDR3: ASSPYTQANTEAF

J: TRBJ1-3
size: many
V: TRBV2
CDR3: ASSDQGSGNTIY

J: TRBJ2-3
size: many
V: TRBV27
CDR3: ASSLWGNPDTQY

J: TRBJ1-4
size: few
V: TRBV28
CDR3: ASQPGGFGEKLF

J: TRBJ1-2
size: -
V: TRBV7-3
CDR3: ASSFQVAGVGDGYT

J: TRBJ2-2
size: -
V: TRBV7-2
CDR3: ASSLGGRPNTGELF

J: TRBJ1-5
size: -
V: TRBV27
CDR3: ASSLWRDQPQH

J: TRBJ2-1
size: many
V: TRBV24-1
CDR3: ATSDLTSGVPSSYNEQF

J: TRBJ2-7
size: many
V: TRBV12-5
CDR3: ASGLIIWGTGRPYEQY

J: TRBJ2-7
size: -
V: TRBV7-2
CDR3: ASSFNGQDYEQY

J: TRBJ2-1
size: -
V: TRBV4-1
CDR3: ASSRGLAGSDEQF

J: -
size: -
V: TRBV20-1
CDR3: SARSPSGYNEQY